The sequence of this T cell receptor (beta chain) was determined in a study of OX40 agonist ivuxolimab in advanced cancers. Whole-study results and caveats: Clonal expansion by week 6 occurred in CD4+ and CD8+ blood T cells (at 0.1 to 3.0 mg/kg). Specificity for antigen went undetermined in the expanded peripheral T cells.

The sample holds one count of this clone. Its antigen remains unidentified. V was cut by 0 bases and J by 5 bases, with 28 bases left in between. The CDR3 runs 19 residues. Per germline, CDR1 GTSNPN and CDR2 SVGIG (reference sequence). The method was immunoSEQ multiplex PCR; TCRdb's version includes in-frame clones alone and lacks a portion of them. The data contain about 20,000 clones, 75% to 90% of them seen just once; the ten biggest clones take up roughly half. The chain uses TRBV30 and TRBJ2-5; D is possibly TRBD2 (5 bases). This TCR derives from an adult with an advanced solid tumor such as melanoma, head and neck, liver or kidney cancer. Sequenced material: CD4+ or CD8+ T cells sorted from blood, taken in a trial of the OX40 agonist ivuxolimab. CDR3: CAWSVRITLAGLDKETQYF. In DNA form, the CDR3 reads TGTGCCTGGAGTGTACGGATAACCCTAGCTGGCCTCGACAAGGAGACCCAGTACTTC.